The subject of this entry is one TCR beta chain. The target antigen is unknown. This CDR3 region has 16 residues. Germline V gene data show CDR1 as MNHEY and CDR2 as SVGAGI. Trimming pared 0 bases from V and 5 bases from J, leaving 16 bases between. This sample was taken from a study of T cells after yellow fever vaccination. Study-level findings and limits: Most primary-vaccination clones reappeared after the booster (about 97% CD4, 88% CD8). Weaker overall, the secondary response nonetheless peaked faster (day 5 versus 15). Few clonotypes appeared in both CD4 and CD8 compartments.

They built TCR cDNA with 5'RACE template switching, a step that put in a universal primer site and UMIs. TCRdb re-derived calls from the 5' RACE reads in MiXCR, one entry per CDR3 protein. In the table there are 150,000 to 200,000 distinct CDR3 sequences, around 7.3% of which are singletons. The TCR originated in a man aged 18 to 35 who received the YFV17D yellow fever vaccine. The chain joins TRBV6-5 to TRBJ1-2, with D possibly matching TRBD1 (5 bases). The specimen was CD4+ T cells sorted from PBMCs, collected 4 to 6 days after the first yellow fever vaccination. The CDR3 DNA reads TGTGCCAGCAGTTACTCGACTCGGGGGTCGTGGTATGGCTACACCTTC. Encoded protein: CASSYSTRGSWYGYTF.